This passage covers 21 T cell receptor beta chains from one sample sequenced in a study of technical replicates of blood from several donors. The table came from immunoSEQ multiplex PCR; TCRdb's copy has only in-frame clones and leaves some out. The sample shows about 79,000 clones, more than 85% of them seen only once. Sequencing was performed on T cells isolated from PBMCs. The receptor source for this set is a human donor in good health. Some clones in this sample may be carry-over from other donors' samples.

The chain has TRBV11-2 and TRBJ2-7; TRBD1 matches at 8 bases. The CDR3 is made up of 15 amino acids. With 2 bases clipped from V and 2 bases from J, the junction kept 5 bases outside the gene matches. The germline V gene has CDR1 SGHAT and CDR2 FQNNGV. The CDR3 coding sequence is TGTGCCAGCAGCTTAAATGCGGACAGGGCCTACGAGCAGTACTTC. Its translation is CASSLNADRAYEQYF.

The chain joins TRBV19 to TRBJ1-5, with 7 bases fitting TRBD1. Per the germline V gene, CDR1 is LNHDA and CDR2 is SQIVND (reference sequence). There are 14 residues in the CDR3. V trimming: 5 bases; J trimming: 4 bases; junction bases outside the gene matches: 5. The CDR3 sequence: CASSSGQVNQPQHF. DNA of the CDR3: TGTGCCAGTAGTTCCGGACAGGTTAATCAGCCCCAGCATTTT.

This sequence joins TRBV4-1 and TRBJ1-2; D call uncertain. Per the germline V gene, CDR1 is MGHRA and CDR2 is YSYEKL. Deletions cut 0 bases from V and 3 bases from J, with 8 bases between. CDR3 length equals 14 residues. CDR3 residues: CASSQERQDYGYTF. For the CDR3, the DNA is TGCGCCAGCAGCCAAGAGCGCCAAGACTATGGCTACACCTTC.

The CDR3 nucleotides are TGTGCCACCAGCAGTTCTCAGGACACTCAATATCAGCCCCAGCATTTT. It specifies CATSSSQDTQYQPQHF. The V call is TRBV15, the J call TRBJ1-5; D may be TRBD1 (5 bases). The CDR3 runs 16 residues. The V gene lost 3 bases and the J gene lost 5 bases, with 17 bases spanning the gap. Germline V CDR1 and CDR2: LNHNV, YYDKDF (reference sequence).

This clone has just one count. V usage is TRBV5-6 and J usage is TRBJ1-3; no firm D call. The CDR3 has 15 amino acids. V was cut by 3 bases and J by 0 bases, with 10 bases left in between. Per germline, CDR1 SGHDT and CDR2 YYEEEE. The DNA of the CDR3 is TGTGCCAGCAGCTATGTACAGTCCTCTGGAAACACCATATATTTT. Its protein product is CASSYVQSSGNTIYF.

V is TRBV6-6 and J is TRBJ1-1; weak D call: TRBD1 (5 bases). Trimming shortened V by 0 bases and J by 0 bases, and 8 bases separated the two germline ends. Per germline, CDR1 MNHNY and CDR2 SVGAGI (reference sequence). The CDR3 spans 15 residues. The DNA of the CDR3 is TGTGCCAGCAGTTACTCGGAAGGGGTGAACACTGAAGCTTTCTTT. Its protein product is CASSYSEGVNTEAFF.

This clone occurred once. J is TRBJ2-7 and V is TRBV29-1, with a possible D match to TRBD2 (5 bases). Trimming cost V 5 bases and J 1 base, with 9 bases left between them. The CDR3 length is 12 residues. Germline loops: CDR1 SQVTM, CDR2 ANQGSEA. The CDR3 protein is CSVQDFSYEQYF. The DNA for the CDR3 is TGCAGCGTTCAGGACTTTTCCTACGAGCAGTACTTC.

This rearrangement joins TRBV5-5 to TRBJ1-5, with TRBD1 identical over 11 bases. CDR1 is SGHKS, CDR2 YYEKEE, per germline (reference sequence). Trimming at V came to 4 bases and at J to 4 bases, leaving 4 bases not matched to a gene. The CDR3 has 15 residues. As DNA, the CDR3 is TGTGCCAGCAGCCTGGGACAGGGGGTTAATCAGCCCCAGCATTTT. Protein: CASSLGQGVNQPQHF.

This chain uses TRBV19 with TRBJ2-1, with 12 bases matching TRBD2. V lost 3 bases and J lost 5; bases outside the gene matches: 5. CDR1 and CDR2 (germline): LNHDA, SQIVND (reference sequence). This CDR3 has 16 amino acids. The CDR3 bases are TGTGCCAGTAGTATCCCGACTAGCGGGAGTGACAATGAGCAGTTCTTC. Translating it yields CASSIPTSGSDNEQFF. The full variable domain, with the rest looked up from reference TRBV19 and TRBJ2-1, is DGGITQSPKYLFRKEGQNVTLSCEQNLNHDAMYWYRQDPGQGLRLIYYSQIVNDFQKGDIAEGYSVSREKKESFPLTVTSAQKNPTAFYLCASSIPTSGSDNEQFFGPGTRLTVL.

The V gene is TRBV5-1, the J gene TRBJ2-3, with D hard to call. Per germline, CDR1 SGHRS and CDR2 YFSETQ. Trimming shortened V by 2 bases and J by 6 bases, and 16 bases separated the two germline ends. The CDR3 is made up of 15 amino acids. CDR3 amino acids: CASSFEAPARDTQYF. CDR3 bases: TGCGCCAGCAGCTTTGAGGCCCCGGCCCGCGATACGCAGTATTTT.

This chain joins TRBV5-5 and TRBJ2-7; tentative D call: TRBD2 (6 bases). Germline assignment: CDR1 SGHKS and CDR2 YYEKEE (reference sequence). Trimming removed 0 bases from V and 5 bases from J, with 12 bases in between. The CDR3 is 14 residues long. The CDR3 DNA reads as TGTGCCAGCAGCTTGGACATGGGGGGTAACGAGCAGTACTTC. Its protein is CASSLDMGGNEQYF.

This clone was counted only a few times. This chain joins TRBV9 and TRBJ1-1, with 11 positions matching TRBD1. J was trimmed by 6 bases and V by 0 bases; bases with no gene match: 4. The CDR3 length is 15 residues. Per the germline V gene, CDR1 is SGDLS and CDR2 is YYNGEE. DNA of the CDR3: TGTGCCAGCAGCGTAGTGAGGACAGGGGGCTCTGAAGCTTTCTTT. Protein sequence: CASSVVRTGGSEAFF.

The chain joins TRBV27 to TRBJ2-1, with D possibly TRBD2 on 6 matching bases. The germline V gene has CDR1 MNHEY and CDR2 SMNVEV (reference sequence). The CDR3 extends over 15 amino acids. Trimming took off 6 bases at V and 6 bases at J, with 18 bases between the two ends. The CDR3 loop reads CASRPRRAVGNEQFF. Written as DNA, the CDR3 is TGTGCCAGCAGGCCCCGGAGGGCCGTTGGCAATGAGCAGTTCTTC.

This clone was counted once. This rearrangement joins TRBV2 to TRBJ1-3; tentatively, D is TRBD1 (6 bases). The germline CDR1 and CDR2 sequences are SNHLY and FYNNEI. Trimming took 7 bases from V and 1 from J, leaving 11 bases between them. The CDR3 is made up of 14 amino acids. The CDR3 nucleotides are TGTGCCAGCATGAGAGGGGGATCTGGAAACACCATATATTTT. The encoded protein is CASMRGGSGNTIYF.

This clone was recorded once. The chain couples TRBV10-3 to TRBJ2-7; D is undetermined. V was trimmed by 10 bases and J by 0 bases, leaving 16 bases between them. Germline-derived CDR1 and CDR2 are ENHRY and SYGVKD. The CDR3 is made up of 14 amino acids. The CDR3 coding sequence is TGTGCCACCACTCATGATTCTAGCTCCTACGAGCAGTACTTC. Protein sequence: CATTHDSSSYEQYF.

V gene TRBV9 combines with J gene TRBJ1-2; no firm D call. Germline values: CDR1 SGDLS, CDR2 YYNGEE. CDR3 length: 14 residues. V lost 0 bases to trimming and J lost 4 bases, with 10 bases between them. The CDR3 DNA reads TGTGCCAGCAGCGTAGGAGCGGATTTCTATGGCTACACCTTC. Its protein product is CASSVGADFYGYTF. Supplemented by reference TRBV9 and TRBJ1-2, the full variable domain reads DSGVTQTPKHLITATGQRVTLRCSPRSGDLSVYWYQQSLDQGLQFLIQYYNGEERAKGNILERFSAQQFPDLHSELNLSSLELGDSALYFCASSVGADFYGYTFGSGTRLTVV.

V usage is TRBV7-8 and J usage is TRBJ2-7, with D possibly TRBD1 on 5 matching bases. The germline CDR1 and CDR2 sequences are SGHVS and FQNEAQ. V lost 1 base to trimming and J lost 4 bases, with 11 bases between them. The CDR3 contains 14 residues. In nucleotides, the CDR3 is TGTGCCAGCAGCTTAGACAGGCAAGGGTACGAGCAGTACTTC. It specifies CASSLDRQGYEQYF. The full variable domain, rest sourced from reference TRBV7-8 and TRBJ2-7, is GAGVSQSPRYKVAKRGQDVALRCDPISGHVSLFWYQQALGQGPEFLTYFQNEAQLDKSGLPSDRFFAERPEGSVSTLKIQRTQQEDSAVYLCASSLDRQGYEQYFGPGTRLTVT.

The chain is built from TRBV6-1 and TRBJ1-5, with 7 nucleotides matching TRBD1. This CDR3 spans 17 amino acids. V lost 2 bases to trimming and J lost 1 base; unmatched junction nucleotides: 8. Germline lookup yields CDR1 MNHNS and CDR2 SASEGT. CDR3 DNA sequence: TGTGCCAGCAGTGAACTGAAAGGGGGCTACAGCAATCAGCCCCAGCATTTT. Translated: CASSELKGGYSNQPQHF.

The chain's CDR3 is CASSSPDREEKLFF. In nucleotides, the CDR3 is TGCGCCAGCAGCAGCCCGGACAGGGAGGAAAAACTGTTTTTT. The chain uses TRBV10-1 and TRBJ1-4; 8 bases match TRBD1. Unmatched junction bases numbered 8, after V lost 6 bases and J lost 8 bases. Looked up from germline, CDR1 is WNHNN and CDR2 is SYGVQD (reference sequence). This CDR3 spans 14 amino acids.

The chain combines TRBV27 with TRBJ2-7, with TRBD1 matching over 8 bases. The CDR3 sequence is 15 residues long. In germline, CDR1 is MNHEY, CDR2 SMNVEV (reference sequence). The V segment lost 4 bases and the J segment 2 bases; nucleotides outside the gene matches: 7. This chain's CDR3 is CASSWTGSFTYEQYF. In nucleotides, the CDR3 is TGTGCCAGCAGTTGGACAGGGTCGTTCACCTACGAGCAGTACTTC.

The V gene is TRBV7-9, the J gene TRBJ2-5; no clear D. The DNA end is a closer match to TRBJ2-7, so the J assignment may be wrong. Germline V CDR1 and CDR2: SEHNR, FQNEAQ (reference sequence). The CDR3 is made up of 14 amino acids. Here the CDR3 DNA reads TGTGCCAGCAGCTTAGCCGCGCTTCCCTACGAGCAGTACTTC. Translated: CASSLAALPYEQYF.